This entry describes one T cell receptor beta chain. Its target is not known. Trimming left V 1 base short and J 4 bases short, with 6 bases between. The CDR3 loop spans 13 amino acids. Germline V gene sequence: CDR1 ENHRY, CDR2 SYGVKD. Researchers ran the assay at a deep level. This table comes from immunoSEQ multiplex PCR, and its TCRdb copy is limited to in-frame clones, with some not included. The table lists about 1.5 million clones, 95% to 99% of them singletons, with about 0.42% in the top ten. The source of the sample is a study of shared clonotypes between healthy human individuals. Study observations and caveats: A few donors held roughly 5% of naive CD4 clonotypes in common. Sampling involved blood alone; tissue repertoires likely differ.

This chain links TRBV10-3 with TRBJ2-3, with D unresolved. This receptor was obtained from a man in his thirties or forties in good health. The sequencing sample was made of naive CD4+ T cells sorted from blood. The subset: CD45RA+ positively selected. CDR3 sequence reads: CAISELWADTQYF. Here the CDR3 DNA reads TGTGCCATCAGTGAGTTGTGGGCAGATACGCAGTATTTT.